This T cell receptor (beta chain) was captured by sequencing in a study of lymphopenia after photon versus proton radiotherapy. Sequencing was performed with immunoSEQ multiplex PCR; in TCRdb, only in-frame clones are kept and a portion is missing. The sample consists of 35,000 to 50,000 clones, over 75% of them appearing once. The clonotype comes from a woman in her seventies with pancreatic cancer. The source was peripheral blood, collected from a patient treated with proton-based radiotherapy.

CDR3 sequence: CASSLASPSSYEQYF. The CDR3 DNA sequence: TGTGCCAGCAGCTTAGCTTCCCCTAGTAGTTACGAGCAGTACTTC. The chain has TRBV7-2 and TRBJ2-7, with D hard to call. The germline V gene has CDR1 SGHTA and CDR2 FQGNSA. The CDR3 length is 15 residues. V was trimmed by 0 bases and J by 4 bases, leaving 13 bases between them.